Listed below are T cell receptor beta chains from one sample, sequenced in a study of long-term antiretroviral therapy in people with HIV. Sequencing used immunoSEQ multiplex PCR; TCRdb keeps in-frame clones, though not all of them. The sample yields around 25,000 clones, roughly 86% seen once. The specimen comprised unsorted PBMCs, sampled 1.9 years after starting antiretroviral therapy. These receptors were obtained from a woman aged 30 to 39 with HIV. Both conserved end residues are part of each CDR3. Fields, in order: V gene, J gene, clone size, D gene, CDR3 DNA, CDR3 protein. D genes are given only for firm matches. Size is omitted from some rows. Given values are once, few, many or a class for expanded clones.

V: TRBV29-1; J: TRBJ2-2; size: .; D: .; DNA: TGCAGCGTTCACCAAGTTAACACCGGGGAGCTGTTTTTT; CDR3: CSVHQVNTGELFF
V: TRBV4-1; J: TRBJ1-1; size: .; D: .; DNA: TGCGCCAGCAGCCTCGCGACCCAGGCGGGGACTGAAGCTTTCTTT; CDR3: CASSLATQAGTEAFF
V: TRBV13; J: TRBJ2-5; size: .; D: TRBD1; DNA: TGTGCCAGCAGCTTAGCTAACGAGGGACAGGGGCACTTC; CDR3: CASSLANEGQGHF
V: TRBV7-6; J: TRBJ2-4; size: .; D: TRBD2; DNA: TGTGCCAGCAGCTTGCGGGGGGGGAAAAACATTCAGTACTTC; CDR3: CASSLRGGKNIQYF
V: TRBV2; J: TRBJ1-3; size: .; D: .; DNA: TGTGCCAGCAGTGAAGACACCCTCTCTGGAAACACCATATATTTT; CDR3: CASSEDTLSGNTIYF
V: TRBV15; J: TRBJ2-5; size: .; D: .; DNA: TGTGCCACCAGCAGAGATAGGCAAGAGACCCAGTACTTC; CDR3: CATSRDRQETQYF
V: TRBV6-4; J: TRBJ2-1; size: .; D: TRBD2; DNA: TGTGCCAGCAGTGAAACGACTAGCGGGGGCCCTAATGAGCAGTTCTTC; CDR3: CASSETTSGGPNEQFF
V: TRBV9; J: TRBJ1-3; size: .; D: TRBD1; DNA: TGTGCCAGCAGCGGGGGACAGGGACGTGGAAACACCATATATTTT; CDR3: CASSGGQGRGNTIYF
V: TRBV10-3; J: TRBJ2-5; size: .; D: .; DNA: TGTGCCATCAGTGCCACCGGTGAGACCCAGTACTTC; CDR3: CAISATGETQYF
V: TRBV30; J: TRBJ2-3; size: .; D: .; DNA: TGTGCCTGGAGGCCCCCCGGGGGCCTCACAGATACGCAGTATTTT; CDR3: CAWRPPGGLTDTQYF
V: TRBV9; J: TRBJ1-1; size: .; D: TRBD1; DNA: TGTGCCAGCAGCGTAGAGGGACAGGGGAACACTGAAGCTTTCTTT; CDR3: CASSVEGQGNTEAFF
V: TRBV11-2; J: TRBJ2-4; size: once; D: .; DNA: TGTGCCAGCAGCCCAACAGGGCTCCAGAACAAAAACATTCAGTACTTC; CDR3: CASSPTGLQNKNIQYF
V: TRBV18; J: TRBJ1-1; size: once; D: TRBD1; DNA: TGTGCCAGCTCACCCCAGACAGGGTTAGACACTGAAGCTTTCTTT; CDR3: CASSPQTGLDTEAFF
V: TRBV6-5; J: TRBJ1-5; size: .; D: .; DNA: TGTGCCAGCAGTTACGGGATCTATCAGCCCCAGCATTTT; CDR3: CASSYGIYQPQHF
V: TRBV11-2; J: TRBJ1-2; size: .; D: .; DNA: TGTGCCAGCAGCTTAGTTGGGGGGTTCGGCGGCTACACCTTC; CDR3: CASSLVGGFGGYTF
V: TRBV25-1; J: TRBJ1-1; size: .; D: .; DNA: TGTGCCAGCCTTCCGGGACAAGAGAACACTGAAGCTTTCTTT; CDR3: CASLPGQENTEAFF
V: TRBV7-9; J: TRBJ2-4; size: .; D: .; DNA: TGTGCCAGCAGCTTAGTAGTGAAGACAGCCGCTGGGATAAACATTCAGTACTTC; CDR3: CASSLVVKTAAGINIQYF
V: TRBV23-1; J: TRBJ1-1; size: few; D: .; DNA: TGCGCCAGCAGTCATATAATGGGAAAGAACACTGAAGCTTTCTTT; CDR3: CASSHIMGKNTEAFF
V: TRBV6-1; J: TRBJ1-5; size: .; D: .; DNA: TGTGCCAGCAGTGTCCTCAGACAGCCCCAGCATTTT; CDR3: CASSVLRQPQHF
V: TRBV5-1; J: TRBJ1-2; size: .; D: .; DNA: TGCGCCAGCAGCTCCTCGGGCAGGGGAACAGGGTATGGCTACACCTTC; CDR3: CASSSSGRGTGYGYTF
V: TRBV7-8; J: TRBJ1-1; size: .; D: TRBD1; DNA: TGTGCCAGCAGCAACCTACCGACAGGGGCCACTGAAGCTTTCTTT; CDR3: CASSNLPTGATEAFF
V: TRBV18; J: TRBJ2-7; size: .; D: .; DNA: TGTGCCAGCTCACCAATAGGAGCGAATAACTACGAGCAGTACTTC; CDR3: CASSPIGANNYEQYF
V: TRBV9; J: TRBJ2-7; size: .; D: .; DNA: TGTGCCAGCAGCGGGGACGGTTCCTACGAGCAGTACTTC; CDR3: CASSGDGSYEQYF
V: TRBV5-1; J: TRBJ2-4; size: .; D: TRBD1; DNA: TGCGCCAGCAGCTCGGGACAGGGGTATCTCATTCAGTACTTC; CDR3: CASSSGQGYLIQYF
V: TRBV30; J: TRBJ2-5; size: .; D: TRBD1; DNA: TGTGCCTGGAGTAAGGGGACAGGGGCCCAAGAGACCCAGTACTTC; CDR3: CAWSKGTGAQETQYF
V: TRBV28; J: TRBJ1-1; size: once; D: TRBD1; DNA: TGTGCCAGCAGTTTGGGGGGACAGGGGGATGCAGCTTTCTTT; CDR3: CASSLGGQGDAAFF
V: TRBV6-6; J: TRBJ2-6; size: .; D: .; DNA: TGTGCCGGAACACAGGGCGTTGCTGGGGCCAACGTCCTGACTTTC; CDR3: CAGTQGVAGANVLTF
V: TRBV4-1; J: TRBJ1-4; size: .; D: TRBD1; DNA: TGCGCCAGCAGCCTCTTAGCCGGGACAGGGAGTGAAAAACTGTTTTTT; CDR3: CASSLLAGTGSEKLFF
V: TRBV30; J: TRBJ1-3; size: .; D: .; DNA: TGTGCCTGGAGTGTACGCAAATGGAGCTCTGGAAACACCATATATTTT; CDR3: CAWSVRKWSSGNTIYF
V: TRBV7-2; J: TRBJ2-7; size: .; D: TRBD1; DNA: TGTGCCAGCAGCTCGACAGGGTACGAGCAGTACTTC; CDR3: CASSSTGYEQYF
V: TRBV25-1; J: TRBJ1-3; size: .; D: .; DNA: TGTGCCAGCACGCGAGGAAACACCATATATTTT; CDR3: CASTRGNTIYF
V: TRBV11-2; J: TRBJ2-5; size: .; D: TRBD1; DNA: TGTGCCAGCAGACAAACAGGGGAGTTGGAGACCCAGTACTTC; CDR3: CASRQTGELETQYF
V: TRBV11-3; J: TRBJ2-2; size: few; D: .; DNA: TGTGCCAGCAGCTTAGAGTTTGCTGGCCTCGACACCGGGGAGCTGTTTTTT; CDR3: CASSLEFAGLDTGELFF
V: TRBV30; J: TRBJ1-5; size: few; D: TRBD1; DNA: TGTGCCTGGAGTTTCCCCACGGACAGGGGGCGATGGCAGCCCCAGCATTTT; CDR3: CAWSFPTDRGRWQPQHF
V: TRBV6-4; J: TRBJ1-1; size: .; D: .; DNA: TGTGCCAGCAGGAAAACAGGGTATAACACTGAAGCTTTCTTT; CDR3: CASRKTGYNTEAFF
V: TRBV2; J: TRBJ2-3; size: .; D: TRBD1; DNA: TGTGCCAGCAGTGGTAAATTGGACAGGGCCCCAGATACGCAGTATTTT; CDR3: CASSGKLDRAPDTQYF
V: TRBV19; J: TRBJ2-1; size: .; D: .; DNA: TGTGCCAGTAGATTCCGGGGACATCAGTTCTTC; CDR3: CASRFRGHQFF
V: TRBV7-6; J: TRBJ2-7; size: .; D: TRBD1; DNA: TGTGCCAGCAGCTTTGGTACAGGACAGGAGACTTACGAGCAGTACTTC; CDR3: CASSFGTGQETYEQYF
V: TRBV13; J: TRBJ1-1; size: .; D: TRBD1; DNA: TGTGCCAGCAGCTTACCGACAGGGGATGAAGCTTTCTTT; CDR3: CASSLPTGDEAFF
V: TRBV7-9; J: TRBJ2-6; size: .; D: .; DNA: TGTGCCAGCAGCCGGGGACCTAACTCTGGGGCCAACGTCCTGACTTTC; CDR3: CASSRGPNSGANVLTF
V: TRBV7-8; J: TRBJ1-2; size: once; D: .; DNA: TGTGCCAGCAGCTCTGGCAGTACTTACTATGGCTACACCTTC; CDR3: CASSSGSTYYGYTF
V: TRBV5-6; J: TRBJ1-2; size: few; D: .; DNA: TGTGCCAGCAGCTTGGGTGTTTACGAGAGGAGTGGCTACACCTTC; CDR3: CASSLGVYERSGYTF
V: TRBV5-6; J: TRBJ1-2; size: .; D: .; DNA: TGTGCCAGCAGCCAATTTGCGCCCGACTATGGCTACACCTTC; CDR3: CASSQFAPDYGYTF
V: TRBV10-3; J: TRBJ2-3; size: once; D: TRBD1; DNA: TGTGCCATCAGCTCCTCGGACAGGTCCACAGATACGCAGTATTTT; CDR3: CAISSSDRSTDTQYF
V: TRBV6-6; J: TRBJ1-1; size: .; D: .; DNA: TGTGCCAGCAGTTTGACTAGGAACACTGAAGCTTTCTTT; CDR3: CASSLTRNTEAFF
V: TRBV29-1; J: TRBJ2-5; size: .; D: .; DNA: TGCAGCGTTGAAGGAGTTAACCAAGAGACCCAGTACTTC; CDR3: CSVEGVNQETQYF
V: TRBV2; J: TRBJ2-5; size: .; D: .; DNA: TGTGCCAGCATCAAGGGCGGAACGTACCAAGAGACCCAGTACTTC; CDR3: CASIKGGTYQETQYF
V: TRBV12-5; J: TRBJ1-6; size: .; D: .; DNA: TGTGCTAGTGGTTTGGCACCGGTAAGGGGCTCCTATAATTCACCCCTCCACTTT; CDR3: CASGLAPVRGSYNSPLHF
V: TRBV6-5; J: TRBJ1-1; size: .; D: .; DNA: TGTGCCAGCAGACCACCGGGCCGCGGGGGCACTGAAGCTTTCTTT; CDR3: CASRPPGRGGTEAFF
V: TRBV5-1; J: TRBJ2-5; size: once; D: .; DNA: TGCGCCAGCAGCCCAACCCCAAATCGAATACAAGAGACCCAGTACTTC; CDR3: CASSPTPNRIQETQYF